The present TCR beta chain was sequenced within a study of blood T cell repertoires in COVID-19. The data were produced by immunoSEQ multiplex PCR, yet TCRdb's version contains in-frame clones alone and is incomplete. The sample holds 150,000 to 200,000 clones; less than 90% are singletons and the top ten take roughly 6.1%. The table lists this clone with a few counts. The TCR was taken from a woman between 40 and 55 years old with acute or convalescent COVID-19. Sample: peripheral blood.

CDR3 region: CASSLRGDPNQPQHF. CDR3 DNA: TGCGCCAGCAGCTTGCGGGGGGATCCGAATCAGCCCCAGCATTTT. The chain employs TRBV5-1 and TRBJ1-5, with D possibly being TRBD1 (5 bases). This CDR3 has 15 amino acids. Trimming removed 1 base from V and 4 bases from J, with 12 bases in between. Germline CDR1 is SGHRS and CDR2 is YFSETQ. The full variable domain, completed using reference TRBV5-1 and TRBJ1-5, is KAGVTQTPRYLIKTRGQQVTLSCSPISGHRSVSWYQQTPGQGLQFLFEYFSETQRNKGNFPGRFSGRQFSNSRSEMNVSTLELGDSALYLCASSLRGDPNQPQHFGDGTRLSIL.